The 8 T cell receptor beta chains in this list originate from one sample, sequenced in a study of shared clonotypes between healthy human individuals. Data came from immunoSEQ multiplex PCR; TCRdb stores just in-frame clones and leaves some out. The data hold about 700,000 clones, with 90% to 95% observed a single time. Naive CD8 isolation took CD45RO-negative cells positively selected for CCR7 and excluded terminally differentiated effector memory CD45RA+ cells. Sequenced sample: naive CD8+ T cells sorted from blood. The receptor set was obtained from a man aged 25 to 40 in good health.

The V gene is TRBV5-4, the J gene TRBJ2-2; 13 bases are a match to TRBD2. CDR3 length: 16 residues. Germline V lookup: CDR1 SGHNT, CDR2 YYREEE (reference sequence). The CDR3, as DNA: TGTGCATCGGGACTAGCGGGACCAGGGAACACCGGGGAGCTGTTTTTT. As protein: CASGLAGPGNTGELFF. Combining the CDR3 with reference TRBV5-4 and TRBJ2-2 gives the whole variable domain ETGVTQSPTHLIKTRGQQVTLRCSSQSGHNTVSWYQQALGQGPQFIFQYYREEENGRGNFPPRFSGLQFPNYSSELNVNALELDDSALYLCASGLAGPGNTGELFFGEGSRLTVL.

The chain uses TRBV28 and TRBJ2-1, with TRBD2 as a possible D gene (5 bases). The CDR3 covers 15 residues. In germline, CDR1 is MDHEN, CDR2 SYDVKM. Trimming shortened V by 6 bases and J by 0 bases, and 12 bases separated the two germline ends. Here the CDR3 reads CASRERSSSYNEQFF. The CDR3 region has the DNA TGTGCCAGCAGAGAGCGGTCCAGCTCCTACAATGAGCAGTTCTTC.

The rearrangement links TRBV5-4 to TRBJ2-7; the D call may be TRBD1 or TRBD2 (6 bases each). This CDR3 region has 15 residues. V was pared by 0 bases and J by 1 base, with 11 bases between. Germline lookup yields CDR1 SGHNT and CDR2 YYREEE (reference sequence). DNA for the CDR3: TGTGCCAGCAGCTTGGCACCGGGGGCGTCCTACGAGCAGTACTTC. It yields the protein CASSLAPGASYEQYF.

The chain has TRBV7-2 and TRBJ1-2; possibly TRBD1 for D (6 bases). The CDR3 has 13 amino acids. With 5 bases removed from V and 2 bases from J, the gap between germline ends came to 9 bases. Germline loops: CDR1 SGHTA, CDR2 FQGNSA. The DNA of the CDR3 is TGTGCCAGCAGCCCAGACAGGAACTATGGCTACACCTTC. Its translation is CASSPDRNYGYTF.

The chain joins TRBV7-3 to TRBJ2-2; possibly TRBD1 for D (5 bases). Looked up from germline, CDR1 is SGHTA and CDR2 is FQGTGA. This CDR3 contains 14 residues. Trimming pared 1 base from V and 4 bases from J, leaving 7 bases between. Here the CDR3 reads CASSLIRGTGELFF. As DNA, the CDR3 is TGTGCCAGCAGCTTAATTAGGGGCACCGGGGAGCTGTTTTTT.

The chain links TRBV9 to TRBJ2-3, with D maybe TRBD2 (6 bases). Trimming removed 7 bases from V and 8 bases from J, with 11 bases in between. CDR1 SGDLS and CDR2 YYNGEE come from the germline V gene. This CDR3 region has 11 residues. DNA of the CDR3: TGTGCCAGCGGGGGGAAAGTTACGCAGTATTTT. Encoded protein: CASGGKVTQYF. Full variable domain (outside the CDR3, taken from reference TRBV9 and TRBJ2-3): DSGVTQTPKHLITATGQRVTLRCSPRSGDLSVYWYQQSLDQGLQFLIQYYNGEERAKGNILERFSAQQFPDLHSELNLSSLELGDSALYFCASGGKVTQYFGPGTRLTVL.

This rearrangement joins TRBV7-9 to TRBJ2-7; 7 bases match TRBD2. There are 13 residues in the CDR3. Germline V gives CDR1 SEHNR, CDR2 FQNEAQ (reference sequence). Unmatched junction bases numbered 2, after V lost 4 bases and J lost 2 bases. The CDR3 sequence: CASSWGGAYEQYF. Written as DNA, the CDR3 is TGTGCCAGCAGCTGGGGGGGAGCCTACGAGCAGTACTTC.

V gene TRBV5-6 combines with J gene TRBJ2-1; D gene uncertain. The V gene's germline CDR1 is SGHDT and CDR2 YYEEEE. This CDR3 has 15 amino acids. V lost 0 bases and J lost 3, with 10 bases in between. CDR3 region: CASSLAPQIYNEQFF. The CDR3 DNA reads TGTGCCAGCAGCTTGGCTCCCCAGATCTACAATGAGCAGTTCTTC.